The next 21 T cell receptor beta chains were all read from a single sample in a study of blood T cell repertoires in COVID-19. Measured with immunoSEQ multiplex PCR; TCRdb has only the in-frame clones, and not every one. This sample has 430,000 or so clones; around nine tenths occur once, and the top ten carry around 1.9%. Sequenced material: PBMCs or T cells enriched from blood (not recorded which). Receptor source: a woman between 35 and 50 years old who had recovered from COVID-19.

The rearrangement uses TRBV29-1 and TRBJ2-5; D is possibly TRBD2 (7 bases). Germline CDR1 reads SQVTM; CDR2 reads ANQGSEA. The V end lost 5 bases, the J end lost 5 bases, and 15 bases lay between the germline ends. This CDR3 is built from 13 residues. In nucleotides, the CDR3 is TGCAGCGTTACAGGGATACTAGCGGAGACCCAGTACTTC. It encodes CSVTGILAETQYF.

CDR3 protein: CASSPTGGWEKLFF. In DNA form, the CDR3 reads TGTGCCAGCAGCCCCACAGGGGGATGGGAAAAACTGTTTTTT. This chain connects TRBV28 to TRBJ1-4, with TRBD1 identical over 8 bases. The CDR3 consists of 14 residues. Germline V gene lookup returns CDR1 MDHEN and CDR2 SYDVKM. V was clipped by 6 bases and J by 8 bases; unmatched bases: 8.

Concerning this clone itself: Other DNA sequences in this specimen translate into the identical CDR3. The chain links TRBV4-3 to TRBJ2-7, with 12 nucleotides matching TRBD2. Trimming took 1 base from V and 3 from J; bases not matched to a gene: 1. Germline V gene lookup returns CDR1 LGHNA and CDR2 YSLEER. CDR3 length: 15 amino acids. CDR3 in amino acids: CASSQGLAGVYEQYF. The CDR3 DNA is TGCGCCAGCAGCCAAGGACTAGCGGGAGTCTACGAGCAGTACTTC.

The rearrangement uses TRBV7-2 and TRBJ2-7; 8 nucleotides agree with TRBD2. Trimming cost V 3 bases and J 2 bases; bases outside gene matches: 6. Germline assignment: CDR1 SGHTA and CDR2 FQGNSA. CDR3 size: 15 residues. For the CDR3, the DNA is TGTGCCAGCAGCTTCCCCAGCGGGAGCGCCTACGAGCAGTACTTC. This sequence encodes CASSFPSGSAYEQYF.

The V call is TRBV3-1 (or the pseudogene TRBV3-2), the J call TRBJ2-4, with 11 nucleotides matching TRBD2. The CDR3 length is 15 residues. The V and J ends lost 3 bases and 4 bases, in that order; junction bases with no gene match: 2. Germline V gene data show CDR1 as LGHDT and CDR2 as YNNKEL (reference sequence). CDR3 residues: CASSHRLAGKNIQYF. In DNA form, the CDR3 reads TGTGCCAGCAGCCACCGACTAGCGGGAAAAAACATTCAGTACTTC.

The chain has TRBV2 and TRBJ2-3; D is unclear. The germline gives CDR1 SNHLY, CDR2 FYNNEI. This CDR3 has 14 residues. Trimming shortened V by 4 bases and J by 5 bases, and 13 bases separated the two germline ends. CDR3 amino acids: CASSVSFSGDTQYF. CDR3 nucleotide sequence: TGTGCCAGCAGTGTGAGTTTTTCAGGAGATACGCAGTATTTT.

V gene TRBV30 combines with J gene TRBJ2-3, with 7 bases aligning to TRBD2. Germline CDR1 GTSNPN, CDR2 SVGIG (reference sequence). The CDR3 totals 15 residues. Germline trimming cut 2 bases from V and 0 bases from J; bases unmatched to any gene: 5. The DNA of the CDR3 is TGTGCCTGGAGTACGGGGGGAGCTAGCACAGATACGCAGTATTTT. It specifies CAWSTGGASTDTQYF.

J is TRBJ2-7 and V is TRBV13; 7 bases align to TRBD1. Unmatched junction bases numbered 15, after V lost 5 bases and J lost 2 bases. CDR3 size: 17 residues. Germline assignment: CDR1 PRHDT and CDR2 FYEKMQ (reference sequence). The CDR3 loop is CASSPTRGQSVAYEQYF. The CDR3 DNA reads TGTGCCAGCAGCCCGACCCGGGGACAGTCGGTGGCCTACGAGCAGTACTTC.

In nucleotides, the CDR3 is TGTGCCAGCAGCTTAGGTGGGACAGCACCCGCAACTAATGAAAAACTGTTTTTT. It specifies CASSLGGTAPATNEKLFF. The chain combines TRBV11-3 with TRBJ1-4; 7 bases fit TRBD1. Trimming at V came to 1 base and at J to 0 bases, leaving 8 bases not matched to a gene. CDR1 and CDR2 from the germline V gene are SGHNT and YENEEA. The CDR3 has 18 residues.

The rearrangement joins TRBV7-2 to TRBJ1-4; D is unclear. This CDR3 is built from 14 residues. Trimming took off 2 bases at V and 10 bases at J, with 14 bases between the two ends. CDR1 and CDR2 from the germline V gene are SGHTA and FQGNSA. CDR3 coding DNA: TGTGCCAGCAGCTTACTCATAACTGGGCCAAAACTGTTTTTT. Translating gives CASSLLITGPKLFF.

V usage is TRBV12-3 or TRBV12-4 and J usage is TRBJ1-2; D uncertain. The germline V and J ends were trimmed by 3 bases and 1 base, with 3 bases remaining between them. This CDR3 has 12 residues. The CDR3 sequence: CASSFSNYGYTF. In nucleotides, the CDR3 is TGTGCCAGCAGTTTTAGTAACTATGGCTACACCTTC.

The chain is built from TRBV6-5 and TRBJ1-2; 8 positions agree with TRBD1. The J segment lost 8 bases and the V segment lost 0 bases, leaving 5 bases of the junction unmatched. Germline CDR1 and CDR2: MNHEY and SVGAGI. The CDR3 contains 14 residues. The DNA for the CDR3 is TGTGCCAGCAGTTACTCCGGGCAGGGGGCAGGCTACACCTTC. Translated, it gives CASSYSGQGAGYTF.

This chain links TRBV7-8 with TRBJ2-3; D is possibly TRBD2 (6 bases). The CDR3 is 14 residues long. Germline loops: CDR1 SGHVS, CDR2 FQNEAQ. V dropped 5 bases and J dropped 4 bases, with 13 bases sitting between them. CDR3 residues: CASSQTSRADTQYF. In DNA, the CDR3 is TGTGCCAGCAGCCAGACTAGTAGGGCAGATACGCAGTATTTT.

The chain has TRBV7-9 and TRBJ1-5; D might be TRBD1 (6 bases). Germline V CDR1 and CDR2: SEHNR, FQNEAQ (reference sequence). V dropped 5 bases and J dropped 7 bases, with 9 bases sitting between them. The length of the CDR3 is 12 residues. CDR3 nucleotides: TGTGCCAGCAGCAAACAGGGCCAGCCCCAGCATTTT. This encodes CASSKQGQPQHF.

The chain is built from TRBV7-9 and TRBJ1-5, with D perhaps TRBD1 (6 bases). This CDR3 region has 14 residues. Per germline, CDR1 SEHNR and CDR2 FQNEAQ (reference sequence). The V gene lost 5 bases and the J gene lost 1 base, with 9 bases spanning the gap. The CDR3 sequence is CASSRDTSNQPQHF. CDR3 DNA: TGTGCCAGCAGCCGGGACACGAGCAATCAGCCCCAGCATTTT.

The chain has TRBV6-1 and TRBJ1-2, with a weak D call TRBD1 (6 bases). From germline, CDR1 is MNHNS and CDR2 SASEGT. This CDR3 has 14 amino acids. V shed 1 base and J shed 8 bases, with 14 bases lying between them. CDR3 DNA: TGTGCCAGCAGTGAAGTAGGGGGGGTCTCAGGCTACACCTTC. Its translation is CASSEVGGVSGYTF.

The chain uses TRBV5-1 and TRBJ1-2; D is uncertain. CDR3 length: 16 amino acids. Germline values: CDR1 SGHRS, CDR2 YFSETQ. The germline V and J ends were trimmed by 7 bases and 4 bases, with 23 bases remaining between them. CDR3 region: CASADPGRIPLYGYTF. In DNA form, the CDR3 reads TGCGCCAGCGCCGATCCAGGAAGAATACCCCTCTATGGCTACACCTTC.

In its sample, this clone was seen once. The chain links TRBV18 to TRBJ1-2; D may be TRBD1 (6 bases). The CDR3 runs to 14 residues. Trimming took 3 bases from V and 8 from J, leaving 16 bases between them. Per germline, CDR1 KGHSH and CDR2 LQKENI. Here the CDR3 reads CASSPADSPMGYTF. The CDR3 bases are TGTGCCAGCTCACCGGCGGACAGCCCTATGGGCTACACCTTC.

The rearrangement joins TRBV12-1 to TRBJ2-5; the D call of TRBD1 is as the table states it, not checked on the DNA. TRBV12-1 constitutes a pseudogene. This CDR3 is built from 20 residues. The CDR3 DNA reads TGTGCCAGCAGCTTTAACGTAAACTTTGGAAAGAGGGGGTACCAAGAGACCCAGTACTTC. The encoded protein is CASSFNVNFGKRGYQETQYF.

The J gene is TRBJ1-1, the V gene TRBV13; D perhaps matches TRBD1 (6 bases). This CDR3 has 13 amino acids. Germline-derived CDR1 and CDR2 are PRHDT and FYEKMQ (reference sequence). Trimming shortened V by 2 bases and J by 6 bases, and 10 bases separated the two germline ends. The CDR3 bases are TGTGCCAGCAGCTTACAGGGGTATGCTGAAGCTTTCTTT. It yields the protein CASSLQGYAEAFF.

The CDR3 loop is CASSIATSSPGELFF. Here the CDR3 DNA reads TGTGCCAGTAGTATAGCAACTAGCTCTCCCGGGGAGCTGTTTTTT. This sequence joins TRBV19 and TRBJ2-2, with D possibly matching TRBD2 (6 bases). Germline V gene lookup returns CDR1 LNHDA and CDR2 SQIVND (reference sequence). This CDR3 contains 15 residues. The germline V and J ends were trimmed by 1 base and 6 bases, with 12 bases remaining between them.